The 4 T cell receptor beta chains below all came from one sample that was sequenced in a study of blood T cell repertoires in COVID-19. Profiling relied on immunoSEQ multiplex PCR, and the TCRdb table lists in-frame clones only, not all of them. Among 90,000 to 120,000 clones listed, over 60% were seen once. Sequencing was carried out using peripheral blood. These receptors originate from a man in his sixties or seventies with acute or convalescent COVID-19.

The gene calls are TRBV6-1 and TRBJ1-5, with D hard to call. Germline V gives CDR1 MNHNS, CDR2 SASEGT. This CDR3 region has 16 residues. V lost 1 base, J lost 6 bases, and 16 bases lay in between. The CDR3 sequence is CASSEGAQWVSQPQHF. Here the CDR3 DNA reads TGTGCCAGCAGTGAAGGGGCACAGTGGGTAAGTCAGCCCCAGCATTTT.

The chain employs TRBV9 and TRBJ2-3; D is undetermined. Trimming shortened V by 1 base and J by 10 bases, and 10 bases separated the two germline ends. From germline, CDR1 is SGDLS and CDR2 YYNGEE. The CDR3 has 12 amino acids. CDR3 nucleotides: TGTGCCAGCAGCGTATCCCCCGGGTCGCAGTATTTT. This translates into CASSVSPGSQYF.

This chain joins TRBV7-2 and TRBJ2-1; TRBD1 aligns across 7 bases. Germline CDR1 is SGHTA and CDR2 is FQGNSA. Germline trimming cut 0 bases from V and 15 bases from J; bases unmatched to any gene: 11. The CDR3 covers 14 residues. For the CDR3, the DNA is TGTGCCAGCAGCTTAGCGGGGACAGCCGAAGTTCTGTTCTTC. It encodes CASSLAGTAEVLFF.

The chain carries TRBV19 and TRBJ2-5, with 12 bases fitting TRBD1. The germline CDR1 and CDR2 sequences are LNHDA and SQIVND (reference sequence). V shed 7 bases and J 3 bases; nucleotides not matched to a gene: 15. The CDR3 has 18 residues. CDR3 DNA: TGTGCCAGTACCCCATTCCCCGCCGGGACAGGGGGCGAAGAGACCCAGTACTTC. Its translation is CASTPFPAGTGGEETQYF.